The 13 T cell receptor beta chains reported below all come from one sample, sequenced in a study of shared clonotypes between healthy human individuals. Here immunoSEQ multiplex PCR was the method, and the copy in TCRdb shows in-frame clones only, minus some. Of 230,000 or so clones listed, 60% to 80% are singletons. The specimen was memory CD4+ T cells sorted from blood. Subset given: CD45RA-negative fraction. These receptors all come from a man aged 30 to 45 in good health.

V gene TRBV2 combines with J gene TRBJ1-1, with D possibly TRBD1 on 5 matching bases. The CDR3 is 13 residues long. The germline V gene has CDR1 SNHLY and CDR2 FYNNEI. Here the CDR3 DNA reads TGTACCTGGAGGGCGGACATGAACACTGAAGCTTTCTTT. Translated, it gives CTWRADMNTEAFF.

This clone was seen repeatedly, ten times or more. The rearrangement uses TRBV27 and TRBJ2-4; D possibly matches TRBD1 or TRBD2 (6 bases each). V lost 3 bases to trimming and J lost 8 bases, with 17 bases between them. CDR3 length: 15 residues. Per germline, CDR1 MNHEY and CDR2 SMNVEV (reference sequence). The CDR3: CASSLGGAAGDIQYF. CDR3 in DNA: TGTGCCAGCAGTTTGGGGGGCGCCGCTGGTGACATTCAGTACTTC.

V is TRBV28 and J is TRBJ1-1; no definite D call. CDR1 and CDR2 (germline): MDHEN, SYDVKM. V was trimmed by 2 bases and J by 4 bases, leaving 8 bases between them. This CDR3 is built from 13 residues. CDR3 DNA sequence: TGTGCCAGCAGTTTAGTCGCGCTCACTGAAGCTTTCTTT. This gives the protein CASSLVALTEAFF.

This clone appeared a few times. The chain employs TRBV19 and TRBJ1-1; a weak D match, TRBD1 (5 bases). V was shortened by 5 bases and J by 0 bases, with 10 bases between the two germline ends. This CDR3 contains 14 residues. The germline gives CDR1 LNHDA, CDR2 SQIVND (reference sequence). The CDR3 DNA sequence: TGTGCCAGTAGTCGCAGGGTTGTGAACACTGAAGCTTTCTTT. It encodes CASSRRVVNTEAFF.

V usage is TRBV7-2 and J usage is TRBJ2-3, with a tentative D call TRBD1 (5 bases). Trimming shortened V by 5 bases and J by 0 bases, and 15 bases separated the two germline ends. Germline-derived CDR1 and CDR2 are SGHTA and FQGNSA. This CDR3 spans 16 amino acids. CDR3: CASSIDSGPSTDTQYF. CDR3 nucleotide sequence: TGTGCCAGCAGCATAGACAGTGGACCTAGCACAGATACGCAGTATTTT.

The chain has TRBV7-2 and TRBJ2-5; TRBD2 aligns across 11 bases. The V segment lost 5 bases and the J segment 5 bases; nucleotides outside the gene matches: 7. There are 15 residues in the CDR3. Looked up from germline, CDR1 is SGHTA and CDR2 is FQGNSA. The CDR3 DNA sequence: TGTGCCAGCAGCCCGACCGCTAGCGGGAGGGAGACCCAGTACTTC. Encoded protein: CASSPTASGRETQYF.

V usage is TRBV7-9 and J usage is TRBJ1-1; maybe TRBD1 (6 bases). V lost 2 bases to trimming and J lost 4 bases, with 17 bases between them. Germline loops: CDR1 SEHNR, CDR2 FQNEAQ (reference sequence). The CDR3 has 16 amino acids. Written as DNA, the CDR3 is TGTGCCAGCAGCTTAAGGGGAACAGGGCGGTTCACTGAAGCTTTCTTT. It specifies CASSLRGTGRFTEAFF. Full variable domain (rest looked up from reference TRBV7-9 and TRBJ1-1): DTGVSQNPRHKITKRGQNVTFRCDPISEHNRLYWYRQTLGQGPEFLTYFQNEAQLEKSRLLSDRFSAERPKGSFSTLEIQRTEQGDSAMYLCASSLRGTGRFTEAFFGQGTRLTVV.

The chain recombines TRBV27 with TRBJ2-1; tentative D call: TRBD1 (6 bases). Between the trimmed V and J ends, which lost 4 bases and 9 bases, there was a span of 16 bases. CDR3 size: 14 residues. Germline loops: CDR1 MNHEY, CDR2 SMNVEV (reference sequence). The CDR3 reads CASSSQGPQTEQFF. For the CDR3, the DNA is TGTGCCAGCAGTTCACAGGGCCCCCAAACTGAGCAGTTCTTC.

In this sample, this clone turned up once. The chain is built from TRBV9 and TRBJ2-1, with 12 nucleotides matching TRBD2. With V trimmed by 4 bases and J by 0 bases, 5 bases remained unmatched. The CDR3 is 17 amino acids. Germline V gene lookup returns CDR1 SGDLS and CDR2 YYNGEE. CDR3 residues: CASSPGLAGFSYNEQFF. DNA of the CDR3: TGTGCCAGCAGCCCAGGACTAGCGGGATTCTCCTACAATGAGCAGTTCTTC.

The chain employs TRBV7-2 and TRBJ1-4; 10 bases are shared with TRBD1. This CDR3 is built from 15 residues. The V gene end was trimmed by 3 bases and the J gene end by 8 bases; junction bases not matched to a gene: 6. CDR1 is SGHTA, CDR2 FQGNSA, per germline. The CDR3 DNA is TGTGCCAGCAGCTTTAGGACAGGGGGTTTCGAAAAACTGTTTTTT. This translates into CASSFRTGGFEKLFF.

The J gene is TRBJ1-2, the V gene TRBV5-1; 8 positions agree with TRBD1. Trimming at V came to 4 bases and at J to 7 bases, leaving 12 bases not matched to a gene. The V gene's germline CDR1 is SGHRS and CDR2 YFSETQ. The CDR3 consists of 15 residues. CDR3 sequence: CASSPRDRGFRGYTF. CDR3 DNA: TGCGCCAGCAGCCCCCGCGACAGGGGCTTTCGTGGCTACACCTTC.

The chain combines TRBV5-6 with TRBJ2-5; possibly TRBD1 for D (7 bases). This CDR3 contains 14 residues. CDR1 and CDR2 from the germline V gene are SGHDT and YYEEEE. V was trimmed by 4 bases and J by 5 bases, leaving 15 bases between them. The CDR3 loop is CASSLRRGQETQYF. The CDR3 coding sequence is TGTGCCAGCAGCCTGCGGAGGGGGCAGGAGACCCAGTACTTC.

This clone was counted only a few times. This chain links TRBV27 with TRBJ1-1; 9 bases align to TRBD1. This CDR3 spans 15 amino acids. Germline assignment: CDR1 MNHEY and CDR2 SMNVEV (reference sequence). The trim removed 6 bases at V and 0 bases at J, leaving 5 bases unmatched. CDR3 DNA sequence: TGTGCCAGCAGCTTGACAGGGGGGGTGAACACTGAAGCTTTCTTT. It encodes CASSLTGGVNTEAFF.